This T cell receptor beta chain was captured in a study of blood T cell repertoires in COVID-19 (dated by TCRdb to 2020 to 2021). Context from the whole study: Samples from collaborators originated in the United States, Italy and Spain and spanned both the acute and convalescent phases of COVID-19. Nearly every sample came with metadata listing a de-identified subject ID, COVID-19 status, age in years and sex. Samples came from the ongoing ImmuneRACE study (first 160 participants) plus 1,254 subjects from 6 global collaborators. Where available, HLA class I and class II types were taken from metadata supplied by the sample provider and were not determined by assay-based typing. The dataset comprised deeply sampled blood TCRbeta repertoires from subjects exposed to, actively infected with, or recovered from COVID-19. The material from the prospective study consisted of cDNA or gDNA derived from T cells, B-cell-depleted T cells, or PBMCs. The repertoires were released in a freely available public database intended as a resource for research on the immune response to SARS-CoV-2.

The investigation overall reported the following: The quantity of clinical and demographic metadata differed by source and by participant and was supplied without curation.

TCRbeta CDR3 regions were amplified from genomic DNA by means of the immunoSEQ Assay, a bias-controlled multiplex PCR. The original methods were these. Nucleated cell counts per sample were estimated from amplification of reference gene primers within the assay. To quantify the absolute abundance of each unique TCRbeta CDR3 rearrangement, sequence reads were collapsed and filtered. For each sample, productive Simpson clonality was calculated as the square root of Simpson's diversity index over productive rearrangements. As stored in TCRdb, this immuneACCESS dataset retains in-frame rearrangements with V and J assigned. A fraction of the clones does not appear; measured against another copy, unresolved V genes explain less than half of the discrepancy, and the remainder lacks a known reason. The DNA gave D and trimming, while V, J and clone size come from that table. Present in this sample are about 170,000 clones, 88% of which were seen just once. The top ten hold roughly 1.9% of the sample.

Notes on this clone: Its antigen is still unknown. The input lacks base qualities; no much larger clone sits a single base away.

Samples from volunteer blood donors who had recovered from COVID-19 were contributed by a second Seattle source. Each collaborating institution followed its own protocols to collect whole blood in K2EDTA tubes. For TCRbeta analysis, collaborator samples were shipped as frozen whole blood, as isolated PBMCs, or as DNA extracted from either sample type. The CDR3, from cysteine to phenylalanine, totals 16 residues. The kept DNA is CDR3 alone, 48 bases in frame from the first base. Trimming takes 6 bases from V and 1 base from J, and the germline ends sit 19 bases apart. The germline V gene provides CDR1 MNHEY and CDR2 SVGEGT.

Sequenced input: peripheral blood. Recombination linked TRBV6-2 or TRBV6-3 to TRBJ2-7; the D region possibly corresponds to TRBD2 (5 bases align). The receptor comes from a man in his fifties or sixties who had recovered from COVID-19. The DNA sequence follows: TGTGCCAGCAGCCGCACGGGGAGCCGCGGGTCCTACGAGCAGTACTTC. Translated, it gives CASSRTGSRGSYEQYF.